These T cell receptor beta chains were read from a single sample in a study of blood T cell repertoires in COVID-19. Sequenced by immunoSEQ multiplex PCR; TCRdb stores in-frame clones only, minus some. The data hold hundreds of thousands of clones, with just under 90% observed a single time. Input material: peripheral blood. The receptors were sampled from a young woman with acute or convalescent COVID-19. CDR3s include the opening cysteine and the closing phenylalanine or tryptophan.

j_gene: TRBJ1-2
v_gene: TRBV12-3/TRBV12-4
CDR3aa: CASNTPGGYTF

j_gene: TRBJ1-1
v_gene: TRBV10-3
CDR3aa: CAISESGGRSEAFF

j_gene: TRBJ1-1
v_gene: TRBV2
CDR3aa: CASSEAPPWGYTEAFF

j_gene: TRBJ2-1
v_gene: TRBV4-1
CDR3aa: CASSQEGQGWNEQFF

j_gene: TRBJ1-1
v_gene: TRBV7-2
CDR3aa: CASFRTEGNTEAFF

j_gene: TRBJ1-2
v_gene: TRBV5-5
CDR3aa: CASSSANQGIYGYTF

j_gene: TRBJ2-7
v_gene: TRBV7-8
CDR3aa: CASSLSGSSSYEQYF

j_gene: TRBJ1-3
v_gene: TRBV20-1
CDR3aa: CSASLLGQRNTIYF

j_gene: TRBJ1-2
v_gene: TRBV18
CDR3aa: CASSPDAVLGRGYTF

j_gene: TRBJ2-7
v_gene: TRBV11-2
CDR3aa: CASRTGGNYEQYF

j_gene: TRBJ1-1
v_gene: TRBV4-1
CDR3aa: CASSQEGNPGTEAFF

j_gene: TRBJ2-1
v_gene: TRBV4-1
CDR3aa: CASSQPSGGANEQFF

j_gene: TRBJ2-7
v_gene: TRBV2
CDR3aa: CASSRGRSSYEQYF

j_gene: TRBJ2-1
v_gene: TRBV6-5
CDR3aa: CASSYEVHNEQFF

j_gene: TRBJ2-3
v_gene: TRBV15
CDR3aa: CATSRARGGTDTQYF

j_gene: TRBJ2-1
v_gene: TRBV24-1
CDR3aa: CATSDPTGTGGRNEQFF

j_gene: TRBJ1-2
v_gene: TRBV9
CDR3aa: CASSVGDSHYGYTF

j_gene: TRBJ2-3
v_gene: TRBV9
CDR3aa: CASSVTLAGGPDTQYF

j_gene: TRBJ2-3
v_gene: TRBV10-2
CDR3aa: CASSEGGVGGDTQYF

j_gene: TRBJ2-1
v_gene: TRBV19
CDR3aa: CASTTGTGVYEQFF

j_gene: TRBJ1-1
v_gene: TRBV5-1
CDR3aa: CASSLGWTGRNTEAFF

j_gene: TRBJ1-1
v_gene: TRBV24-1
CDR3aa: CATSDSGQGGEAFF

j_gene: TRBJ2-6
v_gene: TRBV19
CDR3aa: CASSSGQAGSGANVLTF